The source of this T cell receptor beta chain is a study of T cell responses to AZD1222 COVID-19 vaccine. Study information: Second-dose schedules of about 4 or about 12 weeks were combined. Study conclusions and caveats: Possibly, clonal diversity was underestimated; donors were largely white British and included more females. Spike-specific TCR depth and breadth grew after two AZD1222 doses. With dominance at 160-218 and 743-854, vaccine-associated CD4 TCRs spanned spike.

Data came from immunoSEQ multiplex PCR; TCRdb stores just in-frame clones and leaves some out. The data hold 130,000 to 150,000 clones, with just over 90% observed a single time. As regards this clone: Its antigen remains unidentified.

This CDR3 is 12 amino acids long. The V gene lost 4 bases and the J gene lost 7 bases, with 11 bases spanning the gap. The V and J genes are TRBV12-3 or TRBV12-4 and TRBJ2-7; TRBD2 might be the D (5 bases). The sample here was peripheral blood, taken on day 0 of AZD1222 vaccination. This clonotype originated in an adult in good health. The CDR3, as DNA: TGTGCCAGCAGTTACACTAGGGAAGAGCAGTACTTC. Its translation: CASSYTREEQYF.